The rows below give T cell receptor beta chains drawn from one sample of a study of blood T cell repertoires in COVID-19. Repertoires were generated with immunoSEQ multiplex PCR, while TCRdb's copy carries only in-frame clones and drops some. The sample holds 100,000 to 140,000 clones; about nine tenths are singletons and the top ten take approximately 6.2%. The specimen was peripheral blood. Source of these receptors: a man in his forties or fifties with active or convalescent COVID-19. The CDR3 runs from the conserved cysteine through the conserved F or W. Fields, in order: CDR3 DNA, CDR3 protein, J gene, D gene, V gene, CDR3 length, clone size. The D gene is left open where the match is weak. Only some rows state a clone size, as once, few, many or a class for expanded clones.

cdr3_nt: TGTGCCAGCAGCTTGGCCTGGGCAGACACTGAAGCTTTCTTT
cdr3_aa: CASSLAWADTEAFF
j_call: TRBJ1-1
d_call: NA
v_call: TRBV5-7
cdr3_length: 14
clone_size: NA

cdr3_nt: TGCAGTGCTAGTAGGGGGACGGATGGCTACACCTTC
cdr3_aa: CSASRGTDGYTF
j_call: TRBJ1-2
d_call: NA
v_call: TRBV20-1
cdr3_length: 12
clone_size: NA

cdr3_nt: TGTGCCTGGAGCCGGGGAGGGAGCGCTAGCACAGATACGCAGTATTTT
cdr3_aa: CAWSRGGSASTDTQYF
j_call: TRBJ2-3
d_call: TRBD2
v_call: TRBV30
cdr3_length: 16
clone_size: NA

cdr3_nt: TGTGCCAGCAGCGTAGTTGCTAGCGGGAGATACAATGAGCAGTTCTTC
cdr3_aa: CASSVVASGRYNEQFF
j_call: TRBJ2-1
d_call: TRBD2
v_call: TRBV9
cdr3_length: 16
clone_size: NA

cdr3_nt: TGTGCCAGCAGCTTAGAGCGGCAAACCGAGCAGTACTTC
cdr3_aa: CASSLERQTEQYF
j_call: TRBJ2-7
d_call: NA
v_call: TRBV7-8
cdr3_length: 13
clone_size: NA

cdr3_nt: TGTGCCAGCAGCCAAACCAGGGGACTAGCGGGCTACGAGCAGTACTTC
cdr3_aa: CASSQTRGLAGYEQYF
j_call: TRBJ2-7
d_call: TRBD2
v_call: TRBV14
cdr3_length: 16
clone_size: NA

cdr3_nt: TGTGCCAGCAGTGAACTAGGGGGGGAATCCTACGAGCAGTACTTC
cdr3_aa: CASSELGGESYEQYF
j_call: TRBJ2-7
d_call: NA
v_call: TRBV6-1
cdr3_length: 15
clone_size: NA

cdr3_nt: TGTGCCAGCAGTGACGAGGCAACTAATGAAAAACTGTTTTTT
cdr3_aa: CASSDEATNEKLFF
j_call: TRBJ1-4
d_call: NA
v_call: TRBV2
cdr3_length: 14
clone_size: NA

cdr3_nt: TGTGCCAGCAGGCCTACCGGAGGGTGGATGTACGAGCAGTACTTC
cdr3_aa: CASRPTGGWMYEQYF
j_call: TRBJ2-7
d_call: NA
v_call: TRBV6-2/TRBV6-3
cdr3_length: 15
clone_size: few

cdr3_nt: TGTGCCAGCAGCCGCTGGAGCTCTGGGGCCAACGTCCTGACTTTC
cdr3_aa: CASSRWSSGANVLTF
j_call: TRBJ2-6
d_call: NA
v_call: TRBV13
cdr3_length: 15
clone_size: NA

cdr3_nt: TGTGCCAGCAGCTCTAGGCCCTGGGGACAGGGTAAAGTGGACACGCAGTATTTT
cdr3_aa: CASSSRPWGQGKVDTQYF
j_call: TRBJ2-3
d_call: TRBD1
v_call: TRBV7-9
cdr3_length: 18
clone_size: NA